A single sample gave rise to the 18 T cell receptor beta chains below, sequenced in a study of Ad26.COV2.S vaccination and SARS-CoV-2 variants. Here immunoSEQ multiplex PCR was the method, and the copy in TCRdb shows in-frame clones only, minus some. The repertoire includes around 420,000 clones, approximately 90% of them detected once, and 3.6% sits in the top ten. Treatment defined: roughly 20 received Ad26.COV2.S at low or high dose, single or two shots; 5 received placebo; per-sample allocation not given. Collection of samples fell on day 63 after the first vaccine or placebo injection. The sequenced sample was peripheral blood, obtained in a trial of Ad26.COV2.S vaccine versus placebo. Receptors were obtained from a person aged 18-65 years who received the Ad26.COV2.S COVID-19 vaccine or a placebo.

J is TRBJ1-2 and V is TRBV7-9; a weak D match, TRBD1 (5 bases). The CDR3 runs 12 residues. Germline V CDR1 and CDR2: SEHNR, FQNEAQ (reference sequence). Trimming stripped 2 bases from V and 10 bases from J, with 11 bases between. CDR3 loop: CASSLQGRDYTF. Here the CDR3 DNA reads TGTGCCAGCAGCTTACAGGGAAGAGACTACACCTTC.

This rearrangement joins TRBV19 to TRBJ2-6; TRBD1 matches at 12 bases. This CDR3 is built from 19 residues. The trim removed 5 bases at V and 1 base at J, leaving 9 bases unmatched. Germline V gene data show CDR1 as LNHDA and CDR2 as SQIVND (reference sequence). CDR3 sequence (DNA): TGTGCCAGTAGTCTTTATTTGGGACAGGGGGCGTCTGGGGCCAACGTCCTGACTTTC. Its protein product is CASSLYLGQGASGANVLTF.

The CDR3 DNA follows: TGTGCCAGCTCACGTGGACAGGGGAACACCGGGGAGCTGTTTTTT. Translating it yields CASSRGQGNTGELFF. The rearrangement joins TRBV18 to TRBJ2-2; 8 bases fit TRBD1. Trimming took 4 bases from V and 1 from J; bases not matched to a gene: 2. The CDR3 is 15 amino acids. Germline V lookup: CDR1 KGHSH, CDR2 LQKENI.

The chain employs TRBV28 and TRBJ1-1; D gene ambiguous. This CDR3 is built from 14 residues. Trimming left V 4 bases short and J 4 bases short, with 13 bases between. In germline, CDR1 is MDHEN, CDR2 SYDVKM. The DNA of the CDR3 is TGTGCCAGCAGTTACCAGCGGGTAGGCACTGAAGCTTTCTTT. It translates to CASSYQRVGTEAFF.

In nucleotides, the CDR3 is TGTGCCAGCAAGGGGCTAGCAGGAGATACGCAGTATTTT. It is translated as CASKGLAGDTQYF. V and J are TRBV12-3 or TRBV12-4 and TRBJ2-3; D possibly matches TRBD1 or TRBD2 (5 bases each). Deletions cut 7 bases from V and 5 bases from J, with 13 bases between. The CDR3 is 13 amino acids.

J is TRBJ2-7 and V is TRBV29-1; D perhaps matches TRBD1 (6 bases). This CDR3 comprises 16 residues. Germline lookup yields CDR1 SQVTM and CDR2 ANQGSEA. V lost 3 bases and J lost 0, with 18 bases in between. CDR3 nucleotides: TGCAGCGTTGAGACCCCACAGGGACGAAACTCCTACGAGCAGTACTTC. The encoded protein is CSVETPQGRNSYEQYF.

The chain employs TRBV11-1 and TRBJ1-2; D remains ambiguous. This CDR3 is 15 amino acids long. The V gene lost 1 base and the J gene lost 5 bases, with 14 bases spanning the gap. Germline V gene lookup returns CDR1 SGHAT and CDR2 FQDESV (reference sequence). CDR3 DNA sequence: TGTGCCAGCAGCTTAGGGGGAGATTCCCCGTATGGCTACACCTTC. As protein: CASSLGGDSPYGYTF.

The chain employs TRBV6-6 and TRBJ1-1, with 12 bases aligning to TRBD1. Germline V gene lookup returns CDR1 MNHNY and CDR2 SVGAGI (reference sequence). V shed 6 bases and J 11 bases; nucleotides not matched to a gene: 16. The CDR3 consists of 16 residues. CDR3 region: CASSPYRPGTGGSAFF. The CDR3 DNA is TGTGCCAGCAGCCCCTACCGTCCCGGGACAGGGGGCTCGGCTTTCTTT.

Concerning this clone: One end of the junction is discordant with germline, which a read error may explain. The chain carries TRBV7-7 and TRBJ2-1; 10 bases line up with TRBD1. The CDR3 extends over 15 amino acids. Germline CDR1 and CDR2: SSHAT and FNYEAQ (reference sequence). CDR3 protein: CASSRDRGEINEQFF. CDR3 in DNA: TGTGCTAGCAGCCGGGACAGGGGAGAAATCAATGAGCAGTTCTTC.

The chain combines TRBV7-2 with TRBJ2-1, with 10 bases matching TRBD1. Germline loops: CDR1 SGHTA, CDR2 FQGNSA. The CDR3 contains 14 residues. V shed 8 bases, J shed 6 bases, and the junction held 7 bases outside the gene matches. The DNA of the CDR3 is TGTGCCAGCTCTCGGACAGGGGGAGGCAATGAGCAGTTCTTC. Translation: CASSRTGGGNEQFF.

The chain joins TRBV30 to TRBJ2-2; a weak D match, TRBD1 (6 bases). Per germline, CDR1 GTSNPN and CDR2 SVGIG (reference sequence). Trimming took 5 bases from V and 1 from J, leaving 11 bases between them. This CDR3 has 14 residues. The CDR3: CAWVKGENTGELFF. The DNA of the CDR3 is TGTGCCTGGGTGAAGGGGGAGAACACCGGGGAGCTGTTTTTT.

V usage is TRBV10-3 and J usage is TRBJ1-5; TRBD1 matches at 8 bases. The length of the CDR3 is 15 residues. Germline V gene data show CDR1 as ENHRY and CDR2 as SYGVKD. V was clipped by 2 bases and J by 2 bases; unmatched bases: 2. Here the CDR3 DNA reads TGTGCCATCAGTGAGGACAGGGGCGGCAATCAGCCCCAGCATTTT. Protein: CAISEDRGGNQPQHF.

The V gene is TRBV19, the J gene TRBJ2-2, with D unresolved. Between the trimmed V and J ends, which lost 3 bases and 5 bases, there was a span of 7 bases. The CDR3 runs to 13 residues. Germline assignment: CDR1 LNHDA and CDR2 SQIVND (reference sequence). The CDR3 nucleotides are TGTGCCAGTAGTATGGGCAAGACCGGGGAGCTGTTTTTT. It encodes CASSMGKTGELFF.

This clone is a singleton in its sample. J is TRBJ1-5 and V is TRBV30; D is undetermined. The CDR3 is made up of 14 amino acids. V lost 3 bases, J lost 1 base, and 10 bases lay in between. Germline values: CDR1 GTSNPN, CDR2 SVGIG (reference sequence). The CDR3 DNA reads TGTGCCTGGAGCCCTCGCCAGAGCAATCAGCCCCAGCATTTT. It codes for CAWSPRQSNQPQHF.

V usage is TRBV7-6 and J usage is TRBJ2-3, with D possibly TRBD1 on 6 matching bases. V shed 5 bases and J shed 0 bases, with 9 bases lying between them. This CDR3 spans 14 amino acids. Germline-derived CDR1 and CDR2 are SGHVS and FNYEAQ. CDR3 amino acids: CASSPGQSTDTQYF. In DNA, the CDR3 is TGTGCCAGCAGCCCCGGACAGAGCACAGATACGCAGTATTTT.

The rearrangement joins TRBV2 to TRBJ2-5; D may correspond to TRBD1 or TRBD2 (6 bases each). CDR1 SNHLY and CDR2 FYNNEI come from the germline V gene. This CDR3 contains 15 residues. The V end lost 3 bases, the J end lost 2 bases, and 13 bases lay between the germline ends. CDR3 residues: CASSDQGRGQETQYF. Here the CDR3 DNA reads TGTGCCAGCAGTGACCAGGGGCGGGGTCAAGAGACCCAGTACTTC.

This clone was seen once. The J gene is TRBJ2-2, the V gene TRBV28; 8 bases fit TRBD1. Germline-derived CDR1 and CDR2 are MDHEN and SYDVKM. Losses at the gene ends were 5 bases for V and 6 bases for J; bases not matched to a gene: 8. The CDR3 has 15 amino acids. The DNA of the CDR3 is TGTGCCAGCAGTCTCAGGGGGCTAAAATCCGGGGAGCTGTTTTTT. It codes for CASSLRGLKSGELFF.

This clone appeared a single time. This rearrangement joins TRBV4-2 to TRBJ1-2; a possible D gene is TRBD1 (5 bases). The germline V and J ends were trimmed by 0 bases and 1 base, with 24 bases remaining between them. The CDR3 runs 20 residues. Germline-derived CDR1 and CDR2 are LGHNA and YNFKEQ. The CDR3 DNA follows: TGTGCCAGCAGCCAAGAAGTCCCCGTGGGGGGGGGTCAAAATAACTATGGCTACACCTTC. Amino acids: CASSQEVPVGGGQNNYGYTF.